The sequence of this T cell receptor beta chain was determined in a study of blood T cell repertoires in COVID-19. In the study overall: Researchers got acute and convalescent COVID-19 samples from the United States, Italy and Spain. PBMCs, B-cell-depleted T cells, or T cells were the source of the cDNA or gDNA that made up the material.

The V and J ends lost 2 bases and 3 bases respectively, with 13 bases between them. Germline CDR1 is MNHEY and CDR2 is SVGEGT. CDR3 length: 15 amino acids. In the original processing: Using reference gene primer amplification, nucleated cell counts were estimated. TCRdb's copy holds only in-frame clones and misses some; the assay was immunoSEQ multiplex PCR. That table supplies the V and J calls and clone size; D and trimming were determined from the DNA. The table records some 150,000 clones, under 90% of them present only once. Sample: peripheral blood. The chain employs TRBV6-2 or TRBV6-3 and TRBJ1-2; D not resolved. This TCR derives from a human donor in a cohort sampled during active COVID-19. The CDR3 DNA is TGTGCCAGCAGTTACCCGACCGGGTCAGACTATGGCTACACCTTC. This encodes CASSYPTGSDYGYTF.